This entry lists 3 T cell receptor beta chains sequenced from one sample in a study of cytomegalovirus exposure and HLA in healthy donors. In the PCR, 60 Vbeta and 13 Jbeta primers were used. Repertoires were generated with immunoSEQ multiplex PCR, while TCRdb's copy carries only in-frame clones and drops some. This sample has about 150,000 clones, with 60% to 80% found just once. Sequenced sample: PBMCs. Receptors were obtained from a man between 18 and 29 years old in good health and CMV-seropositive.

This clone was recorded only once. The chain has TRBV28 and TRBJ2-7; 8 nucleotides agree with TRBD2. Per germline, CDR1 MDHEN and CDR2 SYDVKM. After removal of 5 bases from V and 5 bases from J, the junction contained 5 bases not matched to a gene. The CDR3 contains 13 residues. CDR3 DNA: TGTGCCAGCAGTCGGGGGGGGATGGACGAGCAGTACTTC. Translated: CASSRGGMDEQYF.

The chain's CDR3 is CASSRTGAGEQYF. CDR3 DNA sequence: TGTGCCAGCAGTAGAACAGGGGCTGGGGAGCAGTACTTC. This chain uses TRBV6-1 with TRBJ2-7; 7 bases align to TRBD1. The CDR3 consists of 13 residues. V lost 5 bases, J lost 7 bases, and 8 bases stayed unmatched. Germline loops: CDR1 MNHNS, CDR2 SASEGT.

In this sample, this clone turned up once. In DNA, the CDR3 is TGTGCCAGCAGCTTAGAAATTACGGGGACTAGCGGGAATAGTGAGCAGTTCTTC. Residues: CASSLEITGTSGNSEQFF. The chain carries TRBV7-8 and TRBJ2-1; 13 positions agree with TRBD2. The junction had 12 bases not matched to a gene; V was cut back by 1 base and J by 9 bases. Germline V gene data show CDR1 as SGHVS and CDR2 as FQNEAQ. The CDR3 loop spans 18 amino acids.